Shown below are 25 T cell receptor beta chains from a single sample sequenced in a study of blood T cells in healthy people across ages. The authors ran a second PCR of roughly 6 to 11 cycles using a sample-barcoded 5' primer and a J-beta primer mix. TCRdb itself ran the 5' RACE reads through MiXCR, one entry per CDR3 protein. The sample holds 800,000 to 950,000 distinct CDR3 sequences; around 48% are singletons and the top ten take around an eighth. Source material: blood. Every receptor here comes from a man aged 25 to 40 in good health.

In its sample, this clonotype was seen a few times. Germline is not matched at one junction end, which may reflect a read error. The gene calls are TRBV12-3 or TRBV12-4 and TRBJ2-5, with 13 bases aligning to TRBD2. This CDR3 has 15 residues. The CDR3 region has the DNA TGTGCCAGCACCCCGACTAGCGGGGGGAAAGAGGCCCAGTACTTC. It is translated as CASTPTSGGKEAQYF.

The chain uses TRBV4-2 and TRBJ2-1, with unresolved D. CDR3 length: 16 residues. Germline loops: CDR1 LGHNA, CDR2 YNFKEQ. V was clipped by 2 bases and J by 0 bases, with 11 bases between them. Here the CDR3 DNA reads TGTGCCAGCAGCCAATATCCCGCTGGCTCCTACAATGAGCAGTTCTTC. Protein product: CASSQYPAGSYNEQFF.

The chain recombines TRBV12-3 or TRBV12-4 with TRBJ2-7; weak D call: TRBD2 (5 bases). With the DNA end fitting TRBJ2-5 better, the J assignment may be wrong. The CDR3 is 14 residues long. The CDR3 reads CASSDEGYSETQYF. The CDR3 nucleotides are TGTGCCAGCAGCGACGAGGGCTATTCGGAGACCCAGTACTTC.

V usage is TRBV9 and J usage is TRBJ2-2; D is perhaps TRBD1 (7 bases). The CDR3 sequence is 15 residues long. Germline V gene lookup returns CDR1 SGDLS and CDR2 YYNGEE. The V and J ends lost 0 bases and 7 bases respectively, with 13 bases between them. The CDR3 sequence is CASSVEGTAGGELFF. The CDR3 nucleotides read TGTGCCAGCAGCGTAGAAGGGACAGCGGGCGGGGAGCTGTTTTTT.

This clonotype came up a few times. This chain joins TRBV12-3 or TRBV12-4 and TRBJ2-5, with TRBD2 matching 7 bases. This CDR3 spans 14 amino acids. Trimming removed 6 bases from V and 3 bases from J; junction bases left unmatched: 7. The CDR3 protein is CASSGGGNEETQYF. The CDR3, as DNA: TGTGCCAGCAGCGGCGGGGGAAACGAAGAGACCCAGTACTTC.

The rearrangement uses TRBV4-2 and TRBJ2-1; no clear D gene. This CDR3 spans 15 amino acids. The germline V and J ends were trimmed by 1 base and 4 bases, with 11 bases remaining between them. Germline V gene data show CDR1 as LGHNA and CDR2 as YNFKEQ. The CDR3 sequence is CASSQATARYNEQFF. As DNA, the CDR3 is TGTGCCAGCAGCCAAGCAACCGCCCGTTACAATGAGCAGTTCTTC.

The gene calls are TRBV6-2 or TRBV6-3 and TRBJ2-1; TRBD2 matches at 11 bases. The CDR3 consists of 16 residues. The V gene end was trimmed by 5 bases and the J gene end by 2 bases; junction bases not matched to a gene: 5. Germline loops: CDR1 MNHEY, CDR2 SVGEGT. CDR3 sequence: CASSPYSGGAYNEQFF. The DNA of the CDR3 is TGTGCCAGCAGTCCCTATAGCGGGGGGGCCTACAATGAGCAGTTCTTC.

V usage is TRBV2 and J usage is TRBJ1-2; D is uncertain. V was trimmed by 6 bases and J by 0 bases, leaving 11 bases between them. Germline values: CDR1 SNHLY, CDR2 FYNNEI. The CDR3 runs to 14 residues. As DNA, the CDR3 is TGTGCCAGCAGGGGCCTATCTGCTAACTATGGCTACACCTTC. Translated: CASRGLSANYGYTF.

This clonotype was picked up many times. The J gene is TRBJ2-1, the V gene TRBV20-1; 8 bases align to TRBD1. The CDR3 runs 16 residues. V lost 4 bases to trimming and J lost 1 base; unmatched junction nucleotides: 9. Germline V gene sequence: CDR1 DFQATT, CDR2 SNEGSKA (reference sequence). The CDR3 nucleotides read TGCAGTGCTATCAAACAGACAGGGGCTTCCTACAATGAGCAGTTCTTC. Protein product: CSAIKQTGASYNEQFF.

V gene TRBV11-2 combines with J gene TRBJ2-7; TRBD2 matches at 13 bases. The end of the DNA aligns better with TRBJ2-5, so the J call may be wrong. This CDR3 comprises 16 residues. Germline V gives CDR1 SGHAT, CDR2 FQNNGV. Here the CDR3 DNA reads TGTGCCAGCAGCTTATTGACTAGCGGGAGGTTTGAGACCCAGTACTTC. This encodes CASSLLTSGRFETQYF.

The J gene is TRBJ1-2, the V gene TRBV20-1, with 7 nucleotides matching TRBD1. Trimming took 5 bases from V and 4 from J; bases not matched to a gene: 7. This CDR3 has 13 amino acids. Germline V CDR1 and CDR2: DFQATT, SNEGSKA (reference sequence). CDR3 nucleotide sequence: TGCAGTGCTGGAAAGACAGGGAGCTATGGCTACACCTTC. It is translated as CSAGKTGSYGYTF.

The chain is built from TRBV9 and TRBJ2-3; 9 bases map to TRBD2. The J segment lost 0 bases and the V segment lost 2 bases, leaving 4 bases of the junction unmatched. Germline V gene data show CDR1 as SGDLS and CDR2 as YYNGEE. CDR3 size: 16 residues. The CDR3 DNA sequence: TGTGCCAGCAGCGTCGGACTAGCGCAGAGCACAGATACGCAGTATTTT. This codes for CASSVGLAQSTDTQYF.

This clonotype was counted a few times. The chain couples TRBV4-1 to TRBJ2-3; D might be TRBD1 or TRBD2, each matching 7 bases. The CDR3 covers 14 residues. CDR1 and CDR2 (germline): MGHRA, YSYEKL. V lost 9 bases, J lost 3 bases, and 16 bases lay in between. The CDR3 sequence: CARSDREGTDTQYF. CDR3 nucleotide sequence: TGCGCCAGGAGTGACAGGGAGGGGACAGATACGCAGTATTTT.

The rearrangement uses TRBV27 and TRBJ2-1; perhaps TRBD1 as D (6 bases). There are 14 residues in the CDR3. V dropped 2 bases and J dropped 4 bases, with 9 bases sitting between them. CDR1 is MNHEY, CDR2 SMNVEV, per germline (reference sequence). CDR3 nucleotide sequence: TGTGCCAGCAGTTTAAGGGACAATTACAATGAGCAGTTCTTC. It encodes CASSLRDNYNEQFF.

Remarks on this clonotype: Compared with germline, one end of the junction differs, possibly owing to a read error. The CDR3 nucleotides read TGCAGTGCTACCGAAACTAAGTATGGCTACACCTTC. Its translation is CSATETKYGYTF. This chain uses TRBV20-1 with TRBJ1-2; D call uncertain. There are 12 residues in the CDR3. The V gene's germline CDR1 is DFQATT and CDR2 SNEGSKA (reference sequence).

The CDR3 nucleotides read TGTGCCAGCAGTGGATTCCGGGACAGGGGCTACAATGAGCAGTACTTC. Protein sequence: CASSGFRDRGYNEQYF. The chain combines TRBV25-1 with TRBJ2-1; TRBD1 aligns across 10 bases. The DNA matches TRBJ2-7 better at its end, which makes the J call doubtful. CDR1 is MGHDK, CDR2 SYGVNS, per germline. The CDR3 has 16 residues.

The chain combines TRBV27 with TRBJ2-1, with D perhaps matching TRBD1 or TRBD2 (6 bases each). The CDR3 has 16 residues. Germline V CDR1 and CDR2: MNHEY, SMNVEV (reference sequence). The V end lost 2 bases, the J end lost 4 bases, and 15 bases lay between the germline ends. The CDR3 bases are TGTGCCAGCAGTTTAAAGGGGGGTCCAGCTTACAATGAGCAGTTCTTC. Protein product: CASSLKGGPAYNEQFF.

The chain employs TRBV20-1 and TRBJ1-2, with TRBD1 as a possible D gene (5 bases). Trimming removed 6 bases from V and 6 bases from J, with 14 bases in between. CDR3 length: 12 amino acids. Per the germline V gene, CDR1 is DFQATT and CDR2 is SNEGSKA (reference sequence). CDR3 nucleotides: TGCAGTGCGGTGGGGGGAATCGATGGCTACACCTTC. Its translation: CSAVGGIDGYTF.

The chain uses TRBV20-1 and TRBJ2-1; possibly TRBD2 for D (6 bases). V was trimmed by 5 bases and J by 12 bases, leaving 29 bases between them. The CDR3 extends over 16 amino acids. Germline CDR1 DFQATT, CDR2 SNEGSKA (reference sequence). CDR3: CSAHDTRDLITMRQFF. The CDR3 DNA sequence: TGCAGTGCTCACGACACGCGGGACTTGATTACAATGAGGCAGTTCTTC.

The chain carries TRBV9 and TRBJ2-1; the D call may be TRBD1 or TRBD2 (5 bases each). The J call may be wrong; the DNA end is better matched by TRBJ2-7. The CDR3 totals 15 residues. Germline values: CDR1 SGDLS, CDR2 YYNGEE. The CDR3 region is CASSSHGTPDNEQYF. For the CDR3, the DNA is TGTGCCAGCAGCTCCCACGGGACCCCAGACAATGAGCAGTACTTC.

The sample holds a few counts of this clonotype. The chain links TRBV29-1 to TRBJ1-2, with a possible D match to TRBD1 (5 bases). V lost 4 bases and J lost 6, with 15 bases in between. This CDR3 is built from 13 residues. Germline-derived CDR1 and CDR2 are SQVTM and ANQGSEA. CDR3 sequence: CSVGEGRFNGYTF. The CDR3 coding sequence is TGCAGCGTTGGGGAGGGGCGGTTTAATGGCTACACCTTC.

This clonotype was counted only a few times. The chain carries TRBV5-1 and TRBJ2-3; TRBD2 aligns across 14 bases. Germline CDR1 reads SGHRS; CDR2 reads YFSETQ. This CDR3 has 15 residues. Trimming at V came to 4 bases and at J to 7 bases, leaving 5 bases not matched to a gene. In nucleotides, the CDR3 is TGCGCCAGCAGCGCGGGACTAGCGGGGGAAAATACGCAGTATTTT. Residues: CASSAGLAGENTQYF.

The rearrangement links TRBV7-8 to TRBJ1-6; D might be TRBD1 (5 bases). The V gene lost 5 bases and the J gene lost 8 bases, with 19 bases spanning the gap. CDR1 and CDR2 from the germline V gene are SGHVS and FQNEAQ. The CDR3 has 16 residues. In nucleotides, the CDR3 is TGTGCCAGCAGCAAAGGGCAGGGAGTACTGCATTCACCCCTCCACTTT. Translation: CASSKGQGVLHSPLHF.

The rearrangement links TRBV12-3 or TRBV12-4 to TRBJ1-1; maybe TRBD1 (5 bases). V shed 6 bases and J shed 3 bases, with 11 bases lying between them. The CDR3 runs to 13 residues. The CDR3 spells CASSRGADTEAFF. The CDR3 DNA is TGTGCCAGCAGCCGAGGGGCCGACACTGAAGCTTTCTTT.

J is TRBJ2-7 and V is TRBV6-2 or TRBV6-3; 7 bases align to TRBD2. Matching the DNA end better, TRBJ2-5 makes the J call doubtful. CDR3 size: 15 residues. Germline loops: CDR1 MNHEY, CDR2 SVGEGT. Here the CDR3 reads CASSSRSSGLETQYF. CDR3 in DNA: TGTGCCAGCAGCTCTCGGAGTAGCGGGTTGGAGACCCAGTACTTC.